These T cell receptor beta chains were read from a single sample in a study of OX40 agonist ivuxolimab in advanced cancers. The protocol was immunoSEQ multiplex PCR, while the TCRdb copy is restricted to in-frame clones and leaves out a portion. Among about 35,000 clones, nearly 85% were seen once, and the ten largest hold under 25%. The sample was CD4+ or CD8+ T cells sorted from blood, taken in a trial of the OX40 agonist ivuxolimab. These receptors all stem from an adult with an advanced solid tumor such as melanoma, head and neck, liver or kidney cancer. The CDR3 runs from the conserved cysteine through the conserved F or W. D genes are given only for firm matches. Clone sizes are given selectively: once, few, many, or a class where the clone is expanded.

>TRBV6-1|.|.|16|TRBJ1-4
TGTGCCAGCAGAGAAGTTTTCGACAGTGAAGATGAAAAACTGTTTTTT
CASREVFDSEDEKLFF
>TRBV11-2|.|.|11|TRBJ2-1
TGTGCCAGTCTGGGGAGGTATGAGCAGTTCTTC
CASLGRYEQFF
>TRBV10-3|.|.|15|TRBJ2-1
TGTGCCATCAGCGCCGGGACCAGCTCCTACAATGAGCAGTTCTTC
CAISAGTSSYNEQFF
>TRBV11-2|.|.|13|TRBJ2-2
TGTGCCAGCAGCTTAGCAGGGCCCGGGGAGCTGTTTTTT
CASSLAGPGELFF
>TRBV5-4|.|TRBD2|15|TRBJ2-7
TGTGCCAGCAGCTTGGCATCTAGCGGGACCTACGAGCAGTACTTC
CASSLASSGTYEQYF
>TRBV9|.|TRBD2|15|TRBJ2-7
TGTGCCAGCAGCCCGGAGGCTAGCGGGTTGGAACGGCAGTACTTC
CASSPEASGLERQYF
>TRBV7-9|.|.|14|TRBJ2-7
TGTGCCAGCAGCACAGGACCGGGGTCCTACGAGCAGTACTTC
CASSTGPGSYEQYF
>TRBV19|.|TRBD2|17|TRBJ2-1
TGTGCCAGTAGTATTACAGCGGGAGACTCTCTTTACAATGAGCAGTTCTTC
CASSITAGDSLYNEQFF
>TRBV7-6|.|.|14|TRBJ2-7
TGTGCCAGCAGCTTGTCTCCAGGGGCTGTCGAGCAGTACTTC
CASSLSPGAVEQYF
>TRBV27|.|TRBD2|14|TRBJ2-1
TGTGCCAGCAGTCCCGGACTAGCGGGAGGTGTGCAGTTCTTC
CASSPGLAGGVQFF
>TRBV6-5|.|.|13|TRBJ2-3
TGTGCCAGCAGAAACCCGACTAGGGATACGCAGTATTTT
CASRNPTRDTQYF
>TRBV28|.|TRBD1|14|TRBJ2-7
TGTGCCAGCAGTCTACGACAGGGGGCTAACGAGCAGTACTTC
CASSLRQGANEQYF
>TRBV5-1|.|TRBD2|18|TRBJ2-7
TGCGCCAGCAGCTCAGGCCCCGGGACTAGCGTCCCCCCCTACGAGCAGTACTTC
CASSSGPGTSVPPYEQYF
>TRBV6-4|once|TRBD2|17|TRBJ2-1
TGTGCCAGCTCTACTTGGGGGGGTTTCCGCCCCTACAATGAGCAGTTCTTC
CASSTWGGFRPYNEQFF
>TRBV9|.|TRBD1|14|TRBJ2-7
TGTGCCAGCAGCCCCTCGACAGGGTTCTACGAGCAGTACTTC
CASSPSTGFYEQYF
>TRBV7-6|.|TRBD2|15|TRBJ2-1
TGTGCCAGCAGCTTGGCGGGAGGGCCCTACAATGAGCAGTTCTTC
CASSLAGGPYNEQFF
>TRBV29-1|.|TRBD2|18|TRBJ2-1
TGCAGCGTTGAGGGGCTAGCGGGAGGGCCGGGATTGGACAATAAGCAGTTCTTC
CSVEGLAGGPGLDNKQFF
>TRBV7-9|.|.|15|TRBJ2-1
TGTGCCAGCAGCCCCGCACTAGTAGGGGGTGTTGAGCAGTTCTTC
CASSPALVGGVEQFF
>TRBV7-9|.|.|18|TRBJ2-6
TGTGCCAGCAGCCCCCCCCCGGTTAAAGTTGATGGGGCCAACGTCCTGACTTTC
CASSPPPVKVDGANVLTF
>TRBV25-1|once|.|12|TRBJ2-7
TGTGCCAGCAGTGGGGACATCTACGAGCAGTACTTC
CASSGDIYEQYF
>TRBV2|.|TRBD1|13|TRBJ1-1
TGTGCCGGCAGCGACAGGGGAGGGACTGAAGCTTTCTTT
CAGSDRGGTEAFF
>TRBV27|.|.|15|TRBJ1-2
TGTGCCAGCAGTTTAAATTGGGAGAGTTCCTATGGCTACACCTTC
CASSLNWESSYGYTF
>TRBV4-1|.|TRBD2|20|TRBJ2-1
TGCGCCAGCAGCCAAGGGGGGAAGCCACTAGCGGGAGAGGGGTACAATGAGCAGTTCTTC
CASSQGGKPLAGEGYNEQFF
>TRBV28|.|TRBD1|15|TRBJ1-4
TGTGCCAGCAGTCAAAGGACAGGGGCCTGGGGAAAACTGTTTTTT
CASSQRTGAWGKLFF
>TRBV13|.|.|13|TRBJ2-3
TGTGCCAGCAGCCCGGACTCCACAGATACGCAGTATTTT
CASSPDSTDTQYF
>TRBV27|.|TRBD1|13|TRBJ2-2
TGTGCCAGCAGGACAGGGGACACCGGGGAGCTGTTTTTT
CASRTGDTGELFF
>TRBV7-8|few|.|12|TRBJ2-7
TGTGCCAGCAGCTTACCACGGGATGAGCAGTACTTC
CASSLPRDEQYF
>TRBV7-9|.|.|16|TRBJ2-5
TGTGCCAGCAGCTTAGCGGTGGCAGGGGTTCAAGAGACCCAGTACTTC
CASSLAVAGVQETQYF
>TRBV7-9|medium-sized|.|14|TRBJ2-3
TGTGCCAGCAGCTCCCTAGGGTTTGGGGATACGCAGTATTTT
CASSSLGFGDTQYF
>TRBV4-1|.|.|13|TRBJ2-7
TGCGCCAGCAGCCAGGGCAGCTCCTACGAGCAGTACTTC
CASSQGSSYEQYF
>TRBV6-5|.|.|15|TRBJ2-7
TGTGCCAGCAGTTACGAGGGTGAGGCGGGCTACGAGCAGTACTTC
CASSYEGEAGYEQYF
>TRBV10-3|.|TRBD2|16|TRBJ2-3
TGTGCCATCAGTGAGTCGGGGGGGTCCGTCATAGATACGCAGTATTTT
CAISESGGSVIDTQYF
>TRBV9|few|.|15|TRBJ1-5
TGTGCCAGCAGCAGTGACCCCAGCCCCCGTCAGCCCCAGCATTTT
CASSSDPSPRQPQHF
>TRBV6-1|.|TRBD1|17|TRBJ1-1
TGTGCCAGCAGTGACCACCGGGACAGGGGGCGAGGGACTGAAGCTTTCTTT
CASSDHRDRGRGTEAFF
>TRBV9|.|.|14|TRBJ1-5
TGTGCCAGCAGCCGCGGGGTTAGCAATCAGCCCCAGCATTTT
CASSRGVSNQPQHF
>TRBV7-6|.|.|12|TRBJ1-1
TGTGCCAGCAGCTTAGGGGGGCCGGAAGCTTTCTTT
CASSLGGPEAFF
>TRBV4-1|.|TRBD1|14|TRBJ2-7
TGCGCCAGCAGCCCGGGACAGGGGTTCGTCGAGCAGTACTTC
CASSPGQGFVEQYF
>TRBV5-6|.|.|19|TRBJ2-7
TGTGCCAGCAGCTCCTACCTACCCCGGGACGGATTAAGATCCTACGAGCAGTACTTC
CASSSYLPRDGLRSYEQYF
>TRBV15|.|TRBD1|15|TRBJ1-1
TGTGCCACCAGCAGAGACAGGGGGCTAGGAACTGAAGCTTTCTTT
CATSRDRGLGTEAFF
>TRBV7-9|.|TRBD1|17|TRBJ2-7
TGTGCCAGCAGCCCCGGATGGGGACAGAGGTCTACGAGCGAGCAGTACTTC
CASSPGWGQRSTSEQYF
>TRBV11-3|.|TRBD2|15|TRBJ2-1
TGTGCCAGCAGCTTGAGCGGGAGCTCCTACAATGAGCAGTTCTTC
CASSLSGSSYNEQFF
>TRBV7-3|.|TRBD1|16|TRBJ2-2
TGTGCCAGCAGCTTTCAAGGGGGCGCGGGCACCGGGGAGCTGTTTTTT
CASSFQGGAGTGELFF
>TRBV28|.|TRBD1|14|TRBJ1-2
TGTGCCAGCAGTTTACAGGGGGCGCCGGATGGCTACACCTTC
CASSLQGAPDGYTF
>TRBV9|.|TRBD1|18|TRBJ1-4
TGTGCCAGCAGCGCCCCCGGGACAGGGAAATCAACTAATGAAAAACTGTTTTTT
CASSAPGTGKSTNEKLFF
>TRBV7-3|.|TRBD1|16|TRBJ1-2
TGTGCCAGCAGCCCCGGGACAGGGGGCTTAATGGGCGGCTACACCTTC
CASSPGTGGLMGGYTF
>TRBV7-8|.|.|15|TRBJ2-6
TGTGCCAGCAGCTCGGGGGTTTCTGGGGCCAACGTCCTGACTTTC
CASSSGVSGANVLTF
>TRBV2|few|.|11|TRBJ1-1
TGTGCCAGTCTCAAAGAAGCAGAAGCTTTCTTT
CASLKEAEAFF
>TRBV27|.|TRBD2|14|TRBJ2-1
TGTGCCAGCAGTTTATGGGGAGGGCCCGATGAGCAGTTCTTC
CASSLWGGPDEQFF